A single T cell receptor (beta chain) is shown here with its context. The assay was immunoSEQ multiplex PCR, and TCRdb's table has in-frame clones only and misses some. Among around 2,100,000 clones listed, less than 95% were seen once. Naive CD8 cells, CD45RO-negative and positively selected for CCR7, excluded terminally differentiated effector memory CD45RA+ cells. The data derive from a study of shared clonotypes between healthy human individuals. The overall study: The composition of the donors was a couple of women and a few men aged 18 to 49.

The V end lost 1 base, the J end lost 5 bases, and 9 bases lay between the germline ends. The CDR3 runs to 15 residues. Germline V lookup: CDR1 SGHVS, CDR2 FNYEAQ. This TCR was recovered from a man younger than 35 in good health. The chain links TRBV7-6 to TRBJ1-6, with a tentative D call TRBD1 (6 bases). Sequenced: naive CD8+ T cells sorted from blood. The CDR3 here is CASSLEDSDNSPLHF. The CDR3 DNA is TGTGCCAGCAGCTTAGAGGACAGTGATAATTCACCCCTCCACTTT.